The rows below give T cell receptor delta chains drawn from one sample of a study of Vδ1+ human thymocytes. TCRdb fed the multiplex PCR reads to CATT. The sample holds approximately 58,000 delta-chain clones, roughly 16% seen once. Sequenced sample: Vdelta1+ gamma-delta thymocytes from the thymus. Source of these receptors: a girl less than two years old who had congenital heart surgery. CDR3s include the opening cysteine and the closing phenylalanine or tryptophan. Fields, in order: clone size, J gene, D gene, V gene, CDR3 protein, CDR3 DNA. D genes are given only for firm matches. Some rows have no size entry. The others give once, few or many, or a class for an expanded clone.

clone_size: .; j_call: TRDJ1; d_call: TRDD2; v_call: TRDV1; cdr3_aa: CALGDFPTLGYFSKLIF; cdr3_nt: TGTGCTCTTGGGGACTTTCCTACGTTGGGGTACTTTTCTAAACTCATCTTT
clone_size: few; j_call: TRDJ1; d_call: .; v_call: TRDV1; cdr3_aa: CALVRRTSKPCGDKLIF; cdr3_nt: TGTGCTCTTGTGCGAAGGACTTCAAAACCGTGCGGCGATAAACTCATCTTT
clone_size: .; j_call: TRDJ1; d_call: .; v_call: TRDV1; cdr3_aa: CALGEHTTRRTERTDKLIF; cdr3_nt: TGTGCTCTTGGGGAACACACTACGAGGAGGACTGAGAGGACCGATAAACTCATCTTT
clone_size: few; j_call: TRDJ1; d_call: .; v_call: TRDV2; cdr3_aa: CACDRPFPLEGITDKLIF; cdr3_nt: TGTGCCTGTGACCGGCCTTTCCCCTTAGAGGGGATTACCGATAAACTCATCTTT
clone_size: .; j_call: TRDJ1; d_call: TRDD3; v_call: TRDV1; cdr3_aa: CALGELCGLGKTPPKANTDKLIF; cdr3_nt: TGTGCTCTTGGGGAACTATGCGGACTGGGGAAAACACCCCCTAAAGCTAACACCGATAAACTCATCTTT
clone_size: .; j_call: TRDJ1; d_call: TRDD3; v_call: TRDV1; cdr3_aa: CALGDVSRRGYRFLYTDKLIF; cdr3_nt: TGTGCTCTTGGGGACGTTTCCCGCCGGGGATACCGTTTTTTGTACACCGATAAACTCATCTTT
clone_size: .; j_call: TRDJ1; d_call: TRDD3; v_call: TRDV1; cdr3_aa: CALGPLSTGGQYTDKLIF; cdr3_nt: TGTGCTCTTGGGCCTCTTAGTACTGGGGGACAGTACACCGATAAACTCATCTTT
clone_size: .; j_call: TRDJ1; d_call: TRDD3; v_call: TRDV1; cdr3_aa: CALGKMGWGIPTDKLIF; cdr3_nt: TGTGCTCTTGGGAAGATGGGCTGGGGGATTCCTACCGATAAACTCATCTTT
clone_size: .; j_call: TRDJ1; d_call: .; v_call: TRDV1; cdr3_aa: CALGELVADKLIF; cdr3_nt: TGTGCTCTTGGGGAACTAGTAGCCGATAAACTCATCTTT
clone_size: .; j_call: TRDJ1; d_call: TRDD3; v_call: TRDV1; cdr3_aa: CALGAPLRWGIVGHTDKLIF; cdr3_nt: TGTGCTCTTGGGGCCCCCCTGAGGTGGGGGATAGTCGGTCACACCGATAAACTCATCTTT
clone_size: .; j_call: TRDJ1; d_call: TRDD3; v_call: TRDV1; cdr3_aa: CALGELGWGVYTDKLIF; cdr3_nt: TGTGCTCTTGGGGAACTGGGCTGGGGGGTATACACCGATAAACTCATCTTT
clone_size: few; j_call: TRDJ1; d_call: TRDD3; v_call: TRDV1; cdr3_aa: CALGELRQRLGDRLRGLIF; cdr3_nt: TGTGCTCTTGGGGAACTTAGGCAGAGACTGGGGGATAGATTAAGGGGACTCATCTTT
clone_size: once; j_call: TRDJ1; d_call: .; v_call: TRDV1; cdr3_aa: CALGDSLRRLGADTDKLIF; cdr3_nt: TGTGCTCTTGGGGATTCCCTACGTAGGCTTGGAGCTGACACCGATAAACTCATCTTT
clone_size: few; j_call: TRDJ1; d_call: TRDD3; v_call: TRDV1; cdr3_aa: CALGDLLRAGGFDKLIF; cdr3_nt: TGTGCTCTTGGGGATCTACTACGGGCTGGGGGATTCGATAAACTCATCTTT
clone_size: .; j_call: TRDJ1; d_call: TRDD3; v_call: TRDV3; cdr3_aa: CAIGWLRWGIPSPYTDKLIF; cdr3_nt: TGTGCCATTGGGTGGTTGAGATGGGGGATCCCCTCACCGTACACCGATAAACTCATCTTT
clone_size: .; j_call: TRDJ1; d_call: TRDD3; v_call: TRDV1; cdr3_aa: CALGEPTLGDTPLYTDKLIF; cdr3_nt: TGTGCTCTTGGGGAACCTACGTTGGGGGATACGCCCTTGTACACCGATAAACTCATCTTT
clone_size: few; j_call: TRDJ1; d_call: TRDD3; v_call: TRDV1; cdr3_aa: CALGEPRGGLGLIF; cdr3_nt: TGTGCTCTTGGGGAGCCCCGGGGGGGATTGGGACTCATCTTT
clone_size: .; j_call: TRDJ1; d_call: .; v_call: TRDV1; cdr3_aa: CALGELIPRGGSKLIF; cdr3_nt: TGTGCTCTTGGGGAACTAATCCCACGAGGTGGGAGTAAACTCATCTTT
clone_size: .; j_call: TRDJ1; d_call: .; v_call: TRDV1; cdr3_aa: CALGFSGDLYTDKLIF; cdr3_nt: TGTGCTCTTGGTTTCTCCGGGGACTTATACACCGATAAACTCATCTTT
clone_size: .; j_call: TRDJ1; d_call: TRDD2; v_call: TRDV1; cdr3_aa: CALGEQAFLKYTDKLIF; cdr3_nt: TGTGCTCTTGGGGAGCAGGCCTTCCTCAAGTACACCGATAAACTCATCTTT
clone_size: .; j_call: TRDJ1; d_call: .; v_call: TRDV1; cdr3_aa: CALGAYRLYTDKLIF; cdr3_nt: TGTGCTCTTGGGGCCTATCGGCTGTACACCGATAAACTCATCTTT
clone_size: .; j_call: TRDJ1; d_call: TRDD3; v_call: TRDV1; cdr3_aa: CALGETSPRTGGWVTDKLIF; cdr3_nt: TGTGCTCTTGGGGAGACTTCCCCCCGTACTGGGGGATGGGTCACCGATAAACTCATCTTT
clone_size: .; j_call: TRDJ1; d_call: TRDD3; v_call: TRAV29/DV5; cdr3_aa: CAASGYWGIGGKLIF; cdr3_nt: TGTGCAGCAAGCGGATACTGGGGGATCGGCGGCAAACTCATCTTT
clone_size: .; j_call: TRDJ1; d_call: TRDD3; v_call: TRDV1; cdr3_aa: CALGVESLSVLGDTGGGYTDKLIF; cdr3_nt: TGTGCTCTTGGGGTGGAAAGCCTTTCCGTACTGGGGGATACCGGAGGGGGTTACACCGATAAACTCATCTTT
clone_size: medium-sized; j_call: TRDJ3; d_call: TRDD3; v_call: TRDV2; cdr3_aa: CACDTERGIRSSWDTRQMFF; cdr3_nt: TGTGCCTGTGACACCGAAAGGGGGATACGTAGCTCCTGGGACACCCGACAGATGTTTTTC
clone_size: .; j_call: TRDJ1; d_call: .; v_call: TRDV1; cdr3_aa: CALGELLGGLVRGRGTDKLIF; cdr3_nt: TGTGCTCTTGGGGAACTGTTAGGGGGCCTTGTTCGGGGACGGGGCACCGATAAACTCATCTTT
clone_size: .; j_call: TRDJ1; d_call: TRDD3; v_call: TRDV1; cdr3_aa: CALGELNPFPEWGITKGNDDKLIF; cdr3_nt: TGTGCTCTTGGGGAACTCAACCCATTTCCGGAGTGGGGGATCACCAAGGGGAACGACGATAAACTCATCTTT
clone_size: .; j_call: TRDJ1; d_call: TRDD3; v_call: TRDV1; cdr3_aa: CALGELVARWGIDYTDKLIF; cdr3_nt: TGTGCTCTTGGGGAACTCGTAGCCCGCTGGGGGATAGATTACACCGATAAACTCATCTTT
clone_size: few; j_call: TRDJ1; d_call: TRDD3; v_call: TRDV1; cdr3_aa: CALGDPDLGDYYTDKLIF; cdr3_nt: TGTGCTCTTGGGGACCCCGATCTGGGGGATTATTACACCGATAAACTCATCTTT